Listed here are 9 T cell receptor beta chains from one sample, sequenced in a study of CXCR3-negative and CXCR3-positive naive CD8 T cells (dated by TCRdb to the late 2010s). Data came from a NextSeq 550. The Human TCR Profiling Kit (MiLaboratory) was used to prepare UMI-labeled 5' RACE TRB cDNA libraries. TCRdb reprocessed the reads and provides one entry for every CDR3 protein sequence; no DNA is given. In this sample's table one finds 60,000 or so distinct CDR3 sequences. 20% to 25% of the sample is held by the ten biggest clonotypes. The sample was memory CD8+ T cells from blood. The sample's cell subset or site label, in plain terms: conventional CD8+ memory T cells (TMEM), sorted as controls. These receptors were obtained from a human donor in good health. Some clones in this sample may be carry-over from other donors' samples.

The genes are TRBV10-2 and TRBJ2-1. The CDR3 has 14 residues. Per germline, CDR1 WSHSY and CDR2 SAAADI. Here the CDR3 reads CASSDRRGNNEQFF.

The rearrangement joins TRBV27 to TRBJ2-7. CDR1 is MNHEY and CDR2 is SMNVEV in the germline V gene (reference sequence). The CDR3 contains 13 residues. The CDR3 sequence is CASSFTGSYEQYF.

The chain has TRBV5-4 and TRBJ2-3; TCRdb's D call of TRBD2 is untestable without DNA. This CDR3 has 16 amino acids. CDR1 and CDR2 (germline): SGHNT, YYREEE (reference sequence). CDR3 residues: CASSLVSRLAGDTQYF.

This chain uses TRBV28 with TRBJ2-1; without DNA, the TCRdb call of TRBD2 cannot be checked. There are 16 residues in the CDR3. Germline V gene sequence: CDR1 MDHEN, CDR2 SYDVKM. CDR3 sequence reads: CASSFVAGGTYNEQFF.

J is TRBJ2-1 and V is TRBV25-1; TCRdb gives TRBD2 as the D gene, but with no DNA this cannot be confirmed. The CDR3 runs 15 residues. CDR1 is MGHDK, CDR2 SYGVNS, per germline. This chain's CDR3 is CASSAGTSFYNEQLF.

The V and J genes are TRBV29-1 and TRBJ2-7; as DNA is missing, the TRBD1 call by TCRdb cannot be tested. CDR1 is SQVTM and CDR2 is ANQGSEA in the germline V gene. The CDR3 totals 16 residues. The CDR3 region is CSVEDQQGQGGYEQYF.

This chain links TRBV5-1 with TRBJ2-1; TCRdb selects TRBD1, and the lack of DNA leaves this call unchecked. Germline CDR1 reads SGHRS; CDR2 reads YFSETQ. This CDR3 is 15 amino acids long. The chain's CDR3 is CASTPSRGSYSEQFF.

This rearrangement joins TRBV7-8 to TRBJ1-1; TCRdb proposes TRBD1, but this gene call is untestable without DNA. Germline CDR1 and CDR2: SGHVS and FQNEAQ. The CDR3 is made up of 14 amino acids. The CDR3 sequence is CASSSSGLDTEAFF.

The genes are TRBV6-2 or TRBV6-3 and TRBJ2-1; the D gene TCRdb calls, TRBD2, cannot be checked with no DNA. This CDR3 is 19 amino acids long. The germline V gene encodes CDR1 MNHEY and CDR2 SVGEGT. The CDR3 sequence: CASSYDLRDSGLIYNEQFF.